A selection of T cell receptor beta chains follows, all from one sample in a study of blood T cell repertoires in COVID-19. Sequencing used immunoSEQ multiplex PCR; TCRdb keeps in-frame clones, though not all of them. The table has some 8,000 clones, roughly 84% seen once. Sequenced input: peripheral blood. These receptors were obtained from a human donor with active COVID-19. The donor label of this sample is uncertain. Each CDR3 is given with its conserved first and last residue. Each record gives: D gene, V gene, CDR3 length, J gene, clone size, CDR3 DNA, CDR3 protein. The D gene is left open where the match is weak. Not every row has a clone size; where given, it reads once, few, many or a size class.

.	TRBV6-5	15	TRBJ1-1	once	TGTGCCAGCACTATTTCCAGCGACTTGAACACTGAAGCTTTCTTT	CASTISSDLNTEAFF
.	TRBV27	14	TRBJ1-1	.	TGTGCCAGCAGTTGGAGGGCGGCAAACACTGAAGCTTTCTTT	CASSWRAANTEAFF
TRBD1	TRBV25-1	14	TRBJ1-5	once	TGTGCCAGTAGCAGACAGGGCCATGATCAGCCCCAGCATTTT	CASSRQGHDQPQHF
TRBD1	TRBV7-8	14	TRBJ1-2	large	TGTGCCAGCAGCACGGACAGGATTAACTATGGCTACACCTTC	CASSTDRINYGYTF
TRBD2	TRBV9	14	TRBJ2-3	few	TGTGCCAGCAGCGTGGGGGGGAGCACAGATACGCAGTATTTT	CASSVGGSTDTQYF
TRBD1	TRBV7-2	14	TRBJ2-7	.	TGTGCCAGCACCCCGACAGGGACACCATACGAGCAGTACTTC	CASTPTGTPYEQYF
.	TRBV3-1/TRBV3-2	17	TRBJ2-1	.	TGTGCCAGCAGCCAAGAGTCTCAGTTCCTTCCCTACAATGAGCAGTTCTTC	CASSQESQFLPYNEQFF
.	TRBV7-2	13	TRBJ2-7	.	TGTGCCAGCAGCTATGAGCGGGCCTACGAGCAGTACTTC	CASSYERAYEQYF
.	TRBV2	13	TRBJ2-1	.	TGTGCCAGCAATGCGGTGAGCCGGGATGAGCAGTTCTTC	CASNAVSRDEQFF
TRBD1	TRBV11-2	15	TRBJ2-7	.	TGTGCCAGCAGCTTAGATCAACAGGGGGCGAAGGAGCAGTACTTC	CASSLDQQGAKEQYF
TRBD1	TRBV7-6	18	TRBJ1-1	.	TGTGCCAGCAGCTTAGTGACCCCTTTGGACAGGAGGAACACTGAAGCTTTCTTT	CASSLVTPLDRRNTEAFF
.	TRBV11-2	18	TRBJ2-4	.	TGTGCCAGCAGCTCAGGGGGGCCCCTCACTCATGCCAAAAACATTCAGTACTTC	CASSSGGPLTHAKNIQYF
.	TRBV6-5	13	TRBJ1-1	.	TGTGCCAGCGCGAGGGCCGTGATTACTGAAGCTTTCTTT	CASARAVITEAFF
TRBD2	TRBV5-4	16	TRBJ2-7	.	TGTGCCAGCAGCTTAGAAGCGGGGGGAAGCTCCTACGAGCAGTACTTC	CASSLEAGGSSYEQYF
TRBD1	TRBV12-3/TRBV12-4	13	TRBJ1-2	.	TGTGCCAGCAGAAGGGCAGGGGGATCTGGCTACACCTTC	CASRRAGGSGYTF
.	TRBV4-1	14	TRBJ1-2	.	TGCGCCAGCAGCCAAGACAGGAGGTTATATGGCTACACCTTC	CASSQDRRLYGYTF
.	TRBV4-1	16	TRBJ1-5	few	TGCGCCAGCAGCCAAGATGGTGGACTGGGCAATCAGCCCCAGCATTTT	CASSQDGGLGNQPQHF
.	TRBV4-3	14	TRBJ2-7	few	TGCGCCAGCAGCCAAGATGGTTACGTTGGCAAGCAGTACTTC	CASSQDGYVGKQYF
.	TRBV18	12	TRBJ2-5	once	TGTGCCAGCTCACCGGGGGGAGAGACCCAGTACTTC	CASSPGGETQYF
.	TRBV5-1	14	TRBJ2-7	.	TGCGCCAGCAGCTTGGACAGCTACTCCTACGAGCAGTACTTC	CASSLDSYSYEQYF
TRBD2	TRBV4-2	15	TRBJ2-7	.	TGTGCCAGCAGCCAAGTTCTGGACGGGGGGTACGAGCAGTACTTC	CASSQVLDGGYEQYF
TRBD1	TRBV20-1	13	TRBJ1-1	.	TGCAGTGCTAGTAGTACAGGGGTTACTGAAGCTTTCTTT	CSASSTGVTEAFF
.	TRBV20-1	11	TRBJ2-4	.	TGCAGTGCAATTAGCCTAGGCATTCAGTACTTC	CSAISLGIQYF
TRBD1	TRBV11-3	15	TRBJ2-7	.	TGTGCCAGCAGCCAAGGGACAGAAGCTTCCTACGAGCAGTACTTC	CASSQGTEASYEQYF
TRBD1	TRBV11-3	15	TRBJ2-1	once	TGTGCCAGCAGCTTGGGGGACAGGGGGAATAATGAGCAGTTCTTC	CASSLGDRGNNEQFF
TRBD1	TRBV18	19	TRBJ2-7	.	TGTGCCAGCTCACCCTCGACCGGACAGGGGAAGATCGCTCGTGGCGAGCAGTACTTC	CASSPSTGQGKIARGEQYF
TRBD1	TRBV28	16	TRBJ2-2	.	TGTGCCAGCAGTTTACTGCAGACAGGGGACACCGGGGAGCTGTTTTTT	CASSLLQTGDTGELFF
.	TRBV18	15	TRBJ2-3	.	TGTGCCAGCTCACCGGGACTCCCTAGCACAGATACGCAGTATTTT	CASSPGLPSTDTQYF
TRBD1	TRBV5-1	15	TRBJ1-3	.	TGCGCCAGCAGCCTACAGGGGGGGACTGGAAACACCATATATTTT	CASSLQGGTGNTIYF
TRBD1	TRBV5-3	13	TRBJ1-2	.	TGTGCCAGAAGCCTGGACAGGAACTATGGCTACACCTTC	CARSLDRNYGYTF
.	TRBV15	14	TRBJ2-1	.	TGTGCCACCAGCAGAGATCCCGCAAGCCATGAGCAGTTCTTC	CATSRDPASHEQFF
TRBD1	TRBV7-2	16	TRBJ2-2	.	TGTGCCAGCACCCCCCAAGGGGGCCGTTACACCGGGGAGCTGTTTTTT	CASTPQGGRYTGELFF
TRBD2	TRBV19	15	TRBJ2-1	.	TGTGCCAGTAGTTCCCGGACTAGCGGGAGGGATGAGCAGTTCTTC	CASSSRTSGRDEQFF
.	TRBV6-5	14	TRBJ1-6	.	TGTGCCGCCAAGGGGGGGCGTGATAATTCACCCCTCCACTTT	CAAKGGRDNSPLHF
TRBD2	TRBV9	18	TRBJ2-7	few	TGTGCCAGCAGCGTAGTACCCCAAGGGGGACTAGGGGCGAGCGAGCAGTACTTC	CASSVVPQGGLGASEQYF
TRBD1	TRBV9	15	TRBJ1-2	.	TGTGCCAGCAGCGTCCGGGACAGGGGATCGTATGGCTACACCTTC	CASSVRDRGSYGYTF
.	TRBV7-7	13	TRBJ2-3	.	TGTGCTAGCAGCTTAGGTGGAGCAGATACGCAGTATTTT	CASSLGGADTQYF
TRBD1	TRBV19	14	TRBJ1-5	.	TGTGCCAGTAGTAGGGACAGGGGGCAACAGCCCCAGCATTTT	CASSRDRGQQPQHF
TRBD1	TRBV30	11	TRBJ1-2	once	TGTGCCTGGAGGACAGGGGTCGGCTACACCTTC	CAWRTGVGYTF
.	TRBV3-1/TRBV3-2	16	TRBJ2-5	.	TGTGCCAGCAGCCGATCTGACGGGACTCCTGAAGAGACCCAGTACTTC	CASSRSDGTPEETQYF
.	TRBV5-4	16	TRBJ2-1	.	TGTGCCAGCAGCCCCCCCCCGGGAGCTTCCTACAATGAGCAGTTCTTC	CASSPPPGASYNEQFF
TRBD2	TRBV24-1	15	TRBJ2-5	.	TGTGCCACCAGTGACCACGGGACTAAAAAAGAGACCCAGTACTTC	CATSDHGTKKETQYF
.	TRBV18	15	TRBJ2-3	.	TGTGCCAGCTCACCTAGTGACTACCTAACAGATACGCAGTATTTT	CASSPSDYLTDTQYF
TRBD1	TRBV14	15	TRBJ1-3	.	TGTGCCAGCAGCCAGCAGGGGGTCTCTGGAAACACCATATATTTT	CASSQQGVSGNTIYF
.	TRBV19	16	TRBJ1-5	.	TGTGCCAGTAGTATAGAAGGGGCTTATAGCAATCAGCCCCAGCATTTT	CASSIEGAYSNQPQHF
.	TRBV7-2	16	TRBJ2-1	.	TGTGCCAGCAGCTTAGCTTTCGGGAGCTCCTACAATGAGCAGTTCTTC	CASSLAFGSSYNEQFF
.	TRBV20-1	11	TRBJ2-1	.	TGCAGTGCTAGAGATCTCGGTGAGCAGTTCTTC	CSARDLGEQFF